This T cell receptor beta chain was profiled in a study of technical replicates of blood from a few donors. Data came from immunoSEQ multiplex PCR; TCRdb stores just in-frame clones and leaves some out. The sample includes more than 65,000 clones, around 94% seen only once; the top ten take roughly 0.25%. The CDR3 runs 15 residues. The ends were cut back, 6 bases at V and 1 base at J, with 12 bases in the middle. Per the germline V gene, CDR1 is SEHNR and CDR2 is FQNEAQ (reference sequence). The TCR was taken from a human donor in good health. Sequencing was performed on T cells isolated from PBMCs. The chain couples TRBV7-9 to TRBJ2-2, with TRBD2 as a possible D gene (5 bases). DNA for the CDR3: TGTGCCAGCAGGACCGGGAACCTGAACACCGGGGAGCTGTTTTTT. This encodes CASRTGNLNTGELFF.